This T cell receptor beta chain was captured by sequencing in a study of shared clonotypes between healthy human individuals. The germline CDR1 and CDR2 sequences are LNHDA and SQIVND (reference sequence). Losses at the gene ends were 5 bases for V and 2 bases for J; bases not matched to a gene: 8. This CDR3 is 16 amino acids long. This clone has ten or more counts. Measured with immunoSEQ multiplex PCR; TCRdb has only the in-frame clones, and not every one. Seen here are 550,000 to 700,000 clones, approximately 73% observed once, and the top ten hold more than 1.5%. This receptor was obtained from a woman aged 30 to 39 in good health. The chain couples TRBV19 to TRBJ2-7; TRBD1 matches 11 bases. The specimen sequenced was memory CD4+ T cells sorted from blood. The subset is: CD45RA-negative fraction. This CDR3 reads CASSLGTGGQPYEQYF. CDR3 coding DNA: TGTGCCAGTAGTCTGGGGACAGGGGGACAACCCTACGAGCAGTACTTC.